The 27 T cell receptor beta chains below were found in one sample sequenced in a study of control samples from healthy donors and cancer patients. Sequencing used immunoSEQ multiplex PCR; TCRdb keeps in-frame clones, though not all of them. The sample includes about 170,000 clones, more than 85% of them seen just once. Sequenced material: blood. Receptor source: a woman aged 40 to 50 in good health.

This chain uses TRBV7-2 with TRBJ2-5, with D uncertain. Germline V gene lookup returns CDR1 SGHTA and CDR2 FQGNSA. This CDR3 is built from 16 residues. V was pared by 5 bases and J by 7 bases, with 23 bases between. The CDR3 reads CASSPPSNWFGGTQYF. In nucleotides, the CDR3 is TGTGCCAGCAGCCCCCCCTCGAATTGGTTTGGCGGGACCCAGTACTTC.

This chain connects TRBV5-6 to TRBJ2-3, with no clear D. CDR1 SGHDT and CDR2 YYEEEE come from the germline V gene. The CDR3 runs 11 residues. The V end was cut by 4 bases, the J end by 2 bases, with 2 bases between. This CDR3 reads CASSLTDTQYF. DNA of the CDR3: TGTGCCAGCAGCCTCACAGATACGCAGTATTTT. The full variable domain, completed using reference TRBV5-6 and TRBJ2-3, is DAGVTQSPTHLIKTRGQQVTLRCSPKSGHDTVSWYQQALGQGPQFIFQYYEEEERQRGNFPDRFSGHQFPNYSSELNVNALLLGDSALYLCASSLTDTQYFGPGTRLTVL.

The CDR3 loop reads CASSAITGSGEQYF. CDR3 DNA: TGTGCCAGCAGCGCGATTACAGGGTCTGGAGAGCAGTACTTC. The V call is TRBV9, the J call TRBJ2-7, with D perhaps TRBD1 (6 bases). The ends were cut back, 3 bases at V and 7 bases at J, with 17 bases in the middle. This CDR3 contains 14 residues. Germline CDR1 is SGDLS and CDR2 is YYNGEE.

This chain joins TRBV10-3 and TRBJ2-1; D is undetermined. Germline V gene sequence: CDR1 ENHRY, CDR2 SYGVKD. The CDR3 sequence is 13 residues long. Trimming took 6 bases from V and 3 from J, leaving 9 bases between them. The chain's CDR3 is CAISPESYNEQFF. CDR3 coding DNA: TGTGCCATCAGCCCAGAGAGCTACAATGAGCAGTTCTTC.

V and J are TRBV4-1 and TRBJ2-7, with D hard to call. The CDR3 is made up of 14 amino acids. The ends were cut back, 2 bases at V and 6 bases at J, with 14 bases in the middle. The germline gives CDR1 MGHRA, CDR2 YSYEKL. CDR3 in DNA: TGCGCCAGCAGCCAACTGGCCCTGACGTCCGAGCAGTACTTC. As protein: CASSQLALTSEQYF.

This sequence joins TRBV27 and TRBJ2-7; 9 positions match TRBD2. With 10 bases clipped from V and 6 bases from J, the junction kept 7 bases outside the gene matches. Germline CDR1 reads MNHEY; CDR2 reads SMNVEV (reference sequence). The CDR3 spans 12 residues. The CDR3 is CATLGLAREQYF. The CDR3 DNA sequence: TGTGCCACCCTGGGACTAGCCCGCGAGCAGTACTTC.

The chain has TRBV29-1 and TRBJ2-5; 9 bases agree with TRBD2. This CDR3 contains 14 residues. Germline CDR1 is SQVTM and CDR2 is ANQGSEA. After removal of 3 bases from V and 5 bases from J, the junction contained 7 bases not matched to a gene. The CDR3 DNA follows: TGCAGCGTTGATGGGTTAGCGGGGGTTGAGACCCAGTACTTC. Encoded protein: CSVDGLAGVETQYF.

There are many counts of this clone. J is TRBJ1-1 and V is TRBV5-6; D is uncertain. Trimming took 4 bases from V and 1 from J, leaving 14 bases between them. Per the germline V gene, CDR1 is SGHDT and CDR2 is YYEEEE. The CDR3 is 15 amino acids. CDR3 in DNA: TGTGCCAGCAGCCTCCTCGGGAGGGAGAACACTGAAGCTTTCTTT. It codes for CASSLLGRENTEAFF.

In DNA, the CDR3 is TGTGCCAGCTCACCGTCTGGGGGAGGCTACACCTTC. Amino acids: CASSPSGGGYTF. The chain employs TRBV18 and TRBJ1-2, with TRBD1 as a possible D gene (5 bases). The CDR3 loop spans 12 amino acids. Trimming removed 3 bases at V and 8 bases at J, with 10 bases between. The V gene's germline CDR1 is KGHSH and CDR2 LQKENI.

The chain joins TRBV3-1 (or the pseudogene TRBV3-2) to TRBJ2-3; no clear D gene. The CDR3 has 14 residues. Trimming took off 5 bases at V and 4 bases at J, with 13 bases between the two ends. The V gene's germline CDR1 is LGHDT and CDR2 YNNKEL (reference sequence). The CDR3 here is CASSRAQHADTQYF. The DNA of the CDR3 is TGTGCCAGCAGCAGAGCCCAGCATGCAGATACGCAGTATTTT.

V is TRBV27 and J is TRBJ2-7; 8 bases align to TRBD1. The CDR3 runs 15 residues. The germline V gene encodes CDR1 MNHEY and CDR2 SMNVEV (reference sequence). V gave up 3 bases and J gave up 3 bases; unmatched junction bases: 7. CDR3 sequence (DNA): TGTGCCAGCAGTTTTTGGTCAGGGGGCCGCTACGAGCAGTACTTC. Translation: CASSFWSGGRYEQYF.

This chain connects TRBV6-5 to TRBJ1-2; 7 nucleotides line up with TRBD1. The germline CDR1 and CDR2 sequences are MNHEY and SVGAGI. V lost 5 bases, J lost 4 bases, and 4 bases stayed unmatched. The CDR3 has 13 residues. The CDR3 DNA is TGTGCCAGCAGTAGGGACAGCTCCTATGGCTACACCTTC. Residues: CASSRDSSYGYTF.

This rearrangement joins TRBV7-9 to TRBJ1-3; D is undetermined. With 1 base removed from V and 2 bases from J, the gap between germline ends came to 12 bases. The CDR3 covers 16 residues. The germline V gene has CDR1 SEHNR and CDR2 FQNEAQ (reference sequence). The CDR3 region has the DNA TGTGCCAGCAGCTTAGAAGGGCGTAAGACTGGAAACACCATATATTTT. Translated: CASSLEGRKTGNTIYF.

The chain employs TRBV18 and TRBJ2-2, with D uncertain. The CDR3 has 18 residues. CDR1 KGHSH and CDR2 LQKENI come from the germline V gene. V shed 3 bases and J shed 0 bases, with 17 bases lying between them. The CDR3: CASSPLDTRVPNTGELFF. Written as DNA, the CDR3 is TGTGCCAGCTCACCGTTAGACACTCGCGTTCCGAACACCGGGGAGCTGTTTTTT.

The CDR3 region is CASSLTRNTGELFF. The CDR3 DNA reads as TGTGCCAGCAGCCTCACAAGAAACACCGGGGAGCTGTTTTTT. This chain connects TRBV6-5 to TRBJ2-2; D remains unclear. CDR1 is MNHEY and CDR2 is SVGAGI in the germline V gene. This CDR3 is 14 amino acids long. Trimming took off 6 bases at V and 2 bases at J, with 10 bases between the two ends.

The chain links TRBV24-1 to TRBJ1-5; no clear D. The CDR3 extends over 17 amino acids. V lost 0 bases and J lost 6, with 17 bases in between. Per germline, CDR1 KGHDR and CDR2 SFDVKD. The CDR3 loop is CATSDLDNGQPGQPQHF. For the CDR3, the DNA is TGTGCCACCAGTGATTTGGACAATGGGCAACCGGGTCAGCCCCAGCATTTT.

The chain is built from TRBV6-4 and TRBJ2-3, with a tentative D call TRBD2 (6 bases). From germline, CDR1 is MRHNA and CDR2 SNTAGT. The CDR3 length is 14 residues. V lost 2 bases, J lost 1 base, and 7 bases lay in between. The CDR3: CASSDGGGTDTQYF. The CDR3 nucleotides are TGTGCCAGCAGTGACGGCGGGGGCACAGATACGCAGTATTTT.

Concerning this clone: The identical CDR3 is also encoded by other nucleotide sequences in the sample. The CDR3 region is CASSLAGVYNEQFF. In DNA, the CDR3 is TGTGCCAGCAGTCTAGCGGGGGTGTACAATGAGCAGTTCTTC. The chain has TRBV6-5 and TRBJ2-1; 10 nucleotides match TRBD2. Germline V lookup: CDR1 MNHEY, CDR2 SVGAGI. V lost 5 bases and J lost 4; bases outside the gene matches: 2. CDR3 length: 14 residues.

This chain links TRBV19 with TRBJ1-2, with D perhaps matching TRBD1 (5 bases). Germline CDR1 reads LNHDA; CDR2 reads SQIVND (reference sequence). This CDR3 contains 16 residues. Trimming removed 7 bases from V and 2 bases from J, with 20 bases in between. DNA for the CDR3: TGTGCCAGTACCCCCCCTGGGGCCGTCGGGAACTATGGCTACACCTTC. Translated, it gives CASTPPGAVGNYGYTF.

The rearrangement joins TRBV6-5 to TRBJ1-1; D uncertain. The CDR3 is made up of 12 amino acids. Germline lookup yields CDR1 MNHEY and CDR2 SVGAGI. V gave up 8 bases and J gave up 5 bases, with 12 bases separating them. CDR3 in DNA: TGTGCCAGCTTTTCCGATTGGACTGAAGCTTTCTTT. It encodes CASFSDWTEAFF.

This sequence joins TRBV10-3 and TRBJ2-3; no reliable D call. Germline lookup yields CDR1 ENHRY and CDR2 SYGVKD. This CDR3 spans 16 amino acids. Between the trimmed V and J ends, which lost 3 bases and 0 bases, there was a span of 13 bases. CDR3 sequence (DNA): TGTGCCATCAGTGATGGGTGGGGAACTAGCACAGATACGCAGTATTTT. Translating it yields CAISDGWGTSTDTQYF.

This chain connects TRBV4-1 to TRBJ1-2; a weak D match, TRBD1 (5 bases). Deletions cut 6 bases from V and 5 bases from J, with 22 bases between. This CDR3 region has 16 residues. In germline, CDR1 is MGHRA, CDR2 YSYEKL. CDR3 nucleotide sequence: TGCGCCAGCAGGGGGTCCGGGGCCAGGGAGTGGTATGGCTACACCTTC. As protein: CASRGSGAREWYGYTF.

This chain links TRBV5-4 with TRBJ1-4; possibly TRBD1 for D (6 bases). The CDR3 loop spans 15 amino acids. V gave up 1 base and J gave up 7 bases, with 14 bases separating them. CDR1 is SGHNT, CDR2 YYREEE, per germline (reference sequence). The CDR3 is CASSLTGGGGEKLFF. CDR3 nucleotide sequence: TGTGCCAGCAGCTTGACCGGGGGCGGGGGTGAAAAACTGTTTTTT.

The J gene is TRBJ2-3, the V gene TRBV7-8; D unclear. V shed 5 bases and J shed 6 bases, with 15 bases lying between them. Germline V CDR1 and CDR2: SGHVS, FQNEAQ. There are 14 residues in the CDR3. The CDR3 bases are TGTGCCAGCAGCCTCTCCCCGAGAAGGGATACGCAGTATTTT. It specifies CASSLSPRRDTQYF.

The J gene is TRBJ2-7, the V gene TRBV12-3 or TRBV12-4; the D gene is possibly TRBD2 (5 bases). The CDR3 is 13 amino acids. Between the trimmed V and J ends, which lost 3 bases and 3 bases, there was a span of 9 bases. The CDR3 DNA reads TGTGCCAGCAGTTTGAGGGAGAACTACGAGCAGTACTTC. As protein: CASSLRENYEQYF.

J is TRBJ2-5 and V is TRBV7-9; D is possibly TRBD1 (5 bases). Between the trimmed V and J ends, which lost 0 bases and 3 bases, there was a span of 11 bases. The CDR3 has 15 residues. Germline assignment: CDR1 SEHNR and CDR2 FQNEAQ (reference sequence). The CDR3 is CASSLALGREETQYF. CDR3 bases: TGTGCCAGCAGCTTAGCGTTGGGCAGGGAAGAGACCCAGTACTTC.

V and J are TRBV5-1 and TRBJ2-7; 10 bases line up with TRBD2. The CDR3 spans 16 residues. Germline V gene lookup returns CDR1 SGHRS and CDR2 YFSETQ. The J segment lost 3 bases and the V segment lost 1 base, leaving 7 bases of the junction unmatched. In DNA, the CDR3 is TGCGCCAGCAGCTTGTATAGCGGGGGGCCCATCTACGAGCAGTACTTC. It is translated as CASSLYSGGPIYEQYF. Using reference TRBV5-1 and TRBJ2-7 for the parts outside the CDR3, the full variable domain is KAGVTQTPRYLIKTRGQQVTLSCSPISGHRSVSWYQQTPGQGLQFLFEYFSETQRNKGNFPGRFSGRQFSNSRSEMNVSTLELGDSALYLCASSLYSGGPIYEQYFGPGTRLTVT.